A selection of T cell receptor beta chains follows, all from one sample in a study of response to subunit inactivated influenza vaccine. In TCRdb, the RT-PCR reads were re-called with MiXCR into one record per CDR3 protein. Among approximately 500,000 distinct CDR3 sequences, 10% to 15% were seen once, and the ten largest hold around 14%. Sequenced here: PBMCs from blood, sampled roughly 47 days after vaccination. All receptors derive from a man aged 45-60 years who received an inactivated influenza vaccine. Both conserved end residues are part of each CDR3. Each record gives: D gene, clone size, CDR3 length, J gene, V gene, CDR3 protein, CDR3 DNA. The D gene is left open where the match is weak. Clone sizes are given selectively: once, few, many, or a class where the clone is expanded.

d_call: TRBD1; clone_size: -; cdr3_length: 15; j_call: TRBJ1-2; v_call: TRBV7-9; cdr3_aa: CASSFGTADNYGYTF; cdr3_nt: TGTGCCAGCAGCTTCGGGACAGCTGATAACTATGGCTACACCTTC
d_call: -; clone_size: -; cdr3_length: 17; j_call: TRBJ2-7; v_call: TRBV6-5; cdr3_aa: CASSYAGPRDFYYEQYF; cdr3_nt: TGTGCCAGCAGTTACGCGGGGCCCCGGGACTTCTACTACGAGCAGTACTTC
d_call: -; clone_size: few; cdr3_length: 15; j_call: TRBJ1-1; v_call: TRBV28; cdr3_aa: CASSSSGITNTEAFF; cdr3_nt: TGTGCCAGCAGTTCTTCAGGAATCACGAACACTGAAGCTTTCTTT
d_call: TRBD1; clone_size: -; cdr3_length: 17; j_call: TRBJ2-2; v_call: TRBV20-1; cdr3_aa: CCARDLRTGGNTGELFF; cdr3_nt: TGCTGTGCTAGAGATCTAAGGACAGGGGGTAACACCGGGGAGCTGTTTTTT
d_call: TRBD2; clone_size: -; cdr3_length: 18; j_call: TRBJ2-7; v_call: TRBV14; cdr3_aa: CASSPRFELAVFSYEQYF; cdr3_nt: TGTGCCAGCAGCCCCAGATTCGAACTAGCGGTCTTCTCCTACGAGCAGTACTTC
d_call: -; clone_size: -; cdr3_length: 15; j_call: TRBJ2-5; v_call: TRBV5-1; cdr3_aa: CASSLTPTHQETQYF; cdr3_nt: TGCGCCAGCAGCTTGACACCGACGCACCAAGAGACCCAGTACTTC
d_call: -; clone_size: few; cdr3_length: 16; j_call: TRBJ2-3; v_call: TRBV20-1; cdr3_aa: CSARVMSVLATDTQYF; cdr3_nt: TGCAGTGCTAGAGTCATGTCGGTACTAGCAACAGATACGCAGTATTTT
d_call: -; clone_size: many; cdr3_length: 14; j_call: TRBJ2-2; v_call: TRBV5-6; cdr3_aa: CASSLGTYTGELFF; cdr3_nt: TGTGCCAGCAGCTTGGGGACATACACCGGGGAGCTGTTTTTT
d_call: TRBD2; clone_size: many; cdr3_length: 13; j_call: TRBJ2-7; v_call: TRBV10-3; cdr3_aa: CAITAVRGNEQYF; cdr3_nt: TGTGCCATCACCGCCGTGCGGGGGAACGAGCAGTACTTC
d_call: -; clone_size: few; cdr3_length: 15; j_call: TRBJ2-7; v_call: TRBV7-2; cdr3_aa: CASSHDRTSSYEQYF; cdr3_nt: TGTGCCAGCAGCCACGATCGCACGAGCTCCTACGAGCAGTACTTC
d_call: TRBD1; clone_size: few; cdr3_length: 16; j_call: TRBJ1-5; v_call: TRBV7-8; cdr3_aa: CASSLQPGQSNQPQHF; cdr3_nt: TGTGCCAGCAGCTTGCAACCGGGACAGAGCAATCAGCCCCAGCATTTT
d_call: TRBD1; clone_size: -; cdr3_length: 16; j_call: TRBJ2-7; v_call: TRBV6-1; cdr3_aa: CASSHHLRQGAYEQYF; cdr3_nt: TGTGCCAGCAGTCATCACCTCAGACAGGGGGCGTACGAGCAGTACTTC
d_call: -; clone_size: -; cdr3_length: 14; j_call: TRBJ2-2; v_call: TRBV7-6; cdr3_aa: CASSKTVNTGELFF; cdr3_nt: TGTGCCAGCAGCAAGACGGTGAACACCGGGGAGCTGTTTTTT
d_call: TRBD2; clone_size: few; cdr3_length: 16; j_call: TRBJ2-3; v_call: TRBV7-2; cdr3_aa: CASSFMSAGVSDTQYF; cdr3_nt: TGTGCCAGCAGCTTTATGTCGGCGGGGGTTTCAGATACGCAGTATTTT
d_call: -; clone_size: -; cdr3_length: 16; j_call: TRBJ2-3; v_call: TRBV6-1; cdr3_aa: CASSEPAWDSTDTQYF; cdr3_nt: TGTGCCAGCAGTGAACCAGCCTGGGACAGCACAGATACGCAGTATTTT
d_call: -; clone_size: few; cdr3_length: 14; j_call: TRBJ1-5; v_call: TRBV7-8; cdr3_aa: CASSFQRDNQPQHF; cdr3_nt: TGTGCCAGCAGCTTCCAGCGAGACAATCAGCCCCAGCATTTT
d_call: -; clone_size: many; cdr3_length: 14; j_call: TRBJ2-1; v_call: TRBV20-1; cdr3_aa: CSALAETAYNEQFF; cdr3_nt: TGCAGCGCCCTCGCCGAGACAGCTTACAATGAGCAGTTCTTC
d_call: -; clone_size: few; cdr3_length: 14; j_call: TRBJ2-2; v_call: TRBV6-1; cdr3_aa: CASSRTDYTGELFF; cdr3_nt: TGTGCCAGCAGCCGAACCGACTACACCGGGGAGCTGTTTTTT
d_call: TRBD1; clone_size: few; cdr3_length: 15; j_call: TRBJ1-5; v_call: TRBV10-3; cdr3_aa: CAISQYGQANQPQHF; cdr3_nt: TGTGCCATCAGCCAATACGGACAGGCGAATCAGCCCCAGCATTTT
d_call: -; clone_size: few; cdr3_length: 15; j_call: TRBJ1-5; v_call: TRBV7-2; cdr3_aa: CASSLATGSNQPQHF; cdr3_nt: TGTGCCAGCAGCTTAGCGACAGGTAGCAATCAGCCCCAGCATTTT
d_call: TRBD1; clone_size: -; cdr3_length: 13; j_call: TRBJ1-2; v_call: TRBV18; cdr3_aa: CASSNDRGYGYTF; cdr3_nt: TGTGCCAGCTCAAACGACAGGGGCTATGGCTACACCTTC
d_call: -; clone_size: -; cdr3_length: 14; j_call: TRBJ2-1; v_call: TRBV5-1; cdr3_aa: CASSIHTSYNEQFF; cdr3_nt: TGCGCCAGCAGCATACACACCAGCTACAATGAGCAGTTCTTC
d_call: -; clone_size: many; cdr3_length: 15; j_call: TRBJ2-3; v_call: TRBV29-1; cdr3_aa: CSATGGGLSPDTQYF; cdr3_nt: TGCAGCGCCACTGGTGGGGGGCTGAGCCCAGATACGCAGTATTTT
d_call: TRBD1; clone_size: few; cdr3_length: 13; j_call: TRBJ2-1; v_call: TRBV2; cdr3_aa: CASTRTGFNEQFF; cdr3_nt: TGTGCCTCGACCAGGACAGGGTTTAATGAGCAGTTCTTC
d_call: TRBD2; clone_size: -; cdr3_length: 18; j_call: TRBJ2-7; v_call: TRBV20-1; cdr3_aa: CSARGWGGLAGGSYEQYF; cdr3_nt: TGCAGTGCTAGAGGATGGGGGGGCCTAGCGGGAGGCTCCTACGAGCAGTACTTC
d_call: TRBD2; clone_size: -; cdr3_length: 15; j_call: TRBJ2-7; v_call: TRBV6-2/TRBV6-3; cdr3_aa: CASSYPQAGAYEQYF; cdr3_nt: TGTGCCAGCAGTTACCCCCAAGCGGGGGCCTACGAGCAGTACTTC
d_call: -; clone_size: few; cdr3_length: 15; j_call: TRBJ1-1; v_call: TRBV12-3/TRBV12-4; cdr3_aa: CASSLRPGGATEAFF; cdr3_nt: TGTGCCAGCAGTTTAAGGCCCGGGGGGGCCACTGAAGCTTTCTTT
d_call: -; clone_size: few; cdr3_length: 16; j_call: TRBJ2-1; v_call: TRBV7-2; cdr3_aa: CASSLVASTIYNEQFF; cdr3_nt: TGTGCCAGCAGCTTAGTGGCCTCCACGATTTACAATGAGCAGTTCTTC
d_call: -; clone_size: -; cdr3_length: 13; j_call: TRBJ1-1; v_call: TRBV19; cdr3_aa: CASKFIRAGEAFF; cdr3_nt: TGTGCCAGTAAGTTCATCAGGGCCGGTGAAGCTTTCTTT